This T cell receptor beta chain is drawn from a study of OX40 agonist ivuxolimab in advanced cancers. On the study more broadly: Age averaged about 62 years (range about 23 to 80), and approximately 80% were male.

Repertoires were generated with immunoSEQ multiplex PCR, while TCRdb's copy carries only in-frame clones and drops some. The sample lists 87,000 or so clones; under 85% were seen once. Trimming left V 0 bases short and J 3 bases short, with 6 bases between. The CDR3 extends over 14 amino acids. CDR1 is SGHDT and CDR2 is YYEEEE in the germline V gene. This clonotype was sampled from an adult with an advanced solid tumor such as melanoma, head and neck, liver or kidney cancer. The J gene is TRBJ1-4, the V gene TRBV5-6, with D possibly being TRBD1 (5 bases). The sequences come from CD4+ or CD8+ T cells sorted from blood, collected in a trial of the OX40 agonist ivuxolimab. The CDR3 is CASSLVGANEKLFF. The DNA for the CDR3 is TGTGCCAGCAGCTTGGTGGGGGCTAATGAAAAACTGTTTTTT.